This T cell receptor beta chain appears in the sequencing data of a study of tumor-infiltrating lymphocytes in localized non-small cell lung cancer. Looking at the study overall: Resected tumor was paired with non-adjacent uninvolved lung from the same patient.

Assay: immunoSEQ multiplex PCR; the TCRdb copy retains only in-frame clones and omits some. Counted here are roughly 16,000 clones, approximately 73% occurring once; the ten biggest clones make up approximately 4.3%. The receptor's source is a human donor with non-small cell lung cancer. The specimen was lung tumor tissue.

The CDR3 region has the DNA TGCGCCAGCAGCTTTTTTGTCGGACAGGTGGGTAATCAGCCCCAGCATTTT. This codes for CASSFFVGQVGNQPQHF. The chain combines TRBV5-1 with TRBJ1-5, with TRBD1 identical over 7 bases. CDR3 size: 17 residues. In germline, CDR1 is SGHRS, CDR2 YFSETQ. The V segment lost 2 bases and the J segment 4 bases; nucleotides outside the gene matches: 12.